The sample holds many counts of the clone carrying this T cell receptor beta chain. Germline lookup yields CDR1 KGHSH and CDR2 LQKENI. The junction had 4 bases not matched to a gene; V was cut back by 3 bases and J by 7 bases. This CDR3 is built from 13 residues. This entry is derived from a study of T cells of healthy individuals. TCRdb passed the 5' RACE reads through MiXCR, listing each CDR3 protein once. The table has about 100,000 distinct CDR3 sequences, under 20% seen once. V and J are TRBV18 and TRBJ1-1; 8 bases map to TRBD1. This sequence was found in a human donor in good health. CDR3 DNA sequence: TGTGCCAGCTCACCCAGGGGGCGAGATGAAGCTTTCTTT. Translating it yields CASSPRGRDEAFF.